This TCR beta chain was sequenced in a study of Tregs in tolerant kidney transplant recipients. Looked up from germline, CDR1 is GTSNPN and CDR2 is SVGIG (reference sequence). The CDR3 extends over 12 amino acids. V lost 4 bases and J lost 4, with 8 bases in between. As to this clone: What it binds is unknown.

Notes on the study in general: Few patients were studied, so findings need validation in larger groups.

Repertoires were generated with immunoSEQ multiplex PCR, while TCRdb's copy carries only in-frame clones and drops some. The sample carries roughly 17,000 clones, roughly 82% recorded once. The sample was Tregs from blood. The J gene is TRBJ1-3, the V gene TRBV30; no definite D call. This clonotype was sampled from a human donor in good health. The CDR3 region is CAWTPTGNTIYF. The CDR3 DNA is TGTGCCTGGACACCCACCGGAAACACCATATATTTT. Full variable domain (rest looked up from reference TRBV30 and TRBJ1-3): SQTIHQWPATLVQPVGSPLSLECTVEGTSNPNLYWYRQAAGRGLQLLFYSVGIGQISSEVPQNLSASRPQDRQFILSSKKLLLSDSGFYLCAWTPTGNTIYFGEGSWLTVV.